This is a list of T cell receptor beta chains from one sample in a study of cytomegalovirus exposure and HLA in healthy donors. Sequencing used immunoSEQ multiplex PCR; TCRdb keeps in-frame clones, though not all of them. The table has over 130,000 clones, around 79% seen once; the top ten hold around 6.6%. Sequencing was performed on PBMCs. These receptors originate from a middle-aged man in good health and CMV-seropositive. Both conserved end residues are trimmed from each CDR3. The order of the fields is V gene, CDR3 length, clone size, J gene, CDR3 protein. A row's size may be missing; if present it is once, few, many or a size class.

>TRBV6-1|13|few|TRBJ2-7
ASSLTGIASYEQY
>TRBV29-1|11|NA|TRBJ2-3
SSLAGVGDTQY
>TRBV7-9|13|NA|TRBJ2-5
ASSLGRSGQETQY
>TRBV4-1|13|NA|TRBJ2-3
ASSQSGDGTDTQY
>TRBV11-2|11|NA|TRBJ1-1
ASSPTQNTEAF
>TRBV6-4|13|NA|TRBJ2-1
ASSDSPGDSNEQF
>TRBV11-2|12|NA|TRBJ2-1
ASSLDLTSLEQF
>TRBV27|15|NA|TRBJ2-1
ASSSRTSGSFENEQF
>TRBV23-1|14|few|TRBJ2-5
ASSRPGQGGKETQY
>TRBV7-9|15|NA|TRBJ1-6
SSSHRPGTGGFGTLH
>TRBV18|11|NA|TRBJ2-5
ASSPDGEGTQY
>TRBV11-3|11|NA|TRBJ2-7
ASSFSPFYEQY
>TRBV5-1|12|NA|TRBJ2-1
ASSGGLAHNEQF
>TRBV5-4|13|NA|TRBJ2-7
ASSLASSGKGGQY
>TRBV11-2|14|NA|TRBJ2-7
ASSPSLLAGGSEQY
>TRBV6-1|13|NA|TRBJ1-5
ASSTDRGEDQPQH
>TRBV5-1|13|NA|TRBJ2-7
ASSPRDYLSYEQY
>TRBV20-1|9|few|TRBJ2-7
SAREGSAQY
>TRBV18|11|NA|TRBJ1-3
ASSDRVGNTIY
>TRBV5-1|13|NA|NA
ASSLGGSGYYEQY
>TRBV27|14|NA|TRBJ2-1
ASSPFLAGARDEQF
>TRBV10-1|11|NA|TRBJ2-3
ASSGGVADTQY
>TRBV7-7|11|NA|TRBJ2-5
ASSLARGETQY
>TRBV6-5|12|NA|TRBJ1-4
ASSYSQVSEKLF
>TRBV6-5|11|NA|TRBJ2-2
ASSLQGTGELF
>TRBV5-1|13|once|TRBJ2-3
ASSLGTGSADTQY
>TRBV5-1|11|NA|TRBJ1-2
ASSLEQISGYT
>TRBV28|10|NA|TRBJ1-2
ASSRQGYGYT
>TRBV11-2|15|once|TRBJ1-2
ASSLIIGATAGKGYT
>TRBV5-1|12|NA|TRBJ1-1
ASSPDGTGREAF
>TRBV5-1|13|once|TRBJ2-3
ASSYGTGGRDTQY
>TRBV2|13|NA|TRBJ2-7
ASRTPSQGSKEQY
>TRBV19|12|NA|TRBJ2-3
ASTPDRGPDTQY
>TRBV6-6|9|few|TRBJ2-3
ASSLTDTQY
>TRBV7-2|11|NA|TRBJ2-1
ASSWTGGHEQF
>TRBV28|15|once|TRBJ2-3
ASSLIRLASHTDTQY
>TRBV18|14|few|TRBJ2-5
ASSSSAGGGEETQY
>TRBV4-2|18|NA|TRBJ2-1
ASSRAGLAGGLHAGNEQF
>TRBV2|12|NA|NA
ASRGGLAGSEQY
>TRBV7-3|11|NA|TRBJ1-1
ASSLRQNTEAF
>TRBV2|13|NA|TRBJ1-2
ASSLIDTEVGGYT